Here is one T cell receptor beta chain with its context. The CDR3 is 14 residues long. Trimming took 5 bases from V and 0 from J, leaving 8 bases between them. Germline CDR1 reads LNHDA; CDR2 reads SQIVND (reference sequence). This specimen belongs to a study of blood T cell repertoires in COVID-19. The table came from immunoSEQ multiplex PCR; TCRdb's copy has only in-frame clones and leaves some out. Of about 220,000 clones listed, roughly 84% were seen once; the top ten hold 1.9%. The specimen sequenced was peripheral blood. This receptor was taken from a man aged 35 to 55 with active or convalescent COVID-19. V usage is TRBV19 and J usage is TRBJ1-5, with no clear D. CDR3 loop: CASSPRYSNQPQHF. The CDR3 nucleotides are TGTGCCAGTAGTCCCAGGTATAGCAATCAGCCCCAGCATTTT.